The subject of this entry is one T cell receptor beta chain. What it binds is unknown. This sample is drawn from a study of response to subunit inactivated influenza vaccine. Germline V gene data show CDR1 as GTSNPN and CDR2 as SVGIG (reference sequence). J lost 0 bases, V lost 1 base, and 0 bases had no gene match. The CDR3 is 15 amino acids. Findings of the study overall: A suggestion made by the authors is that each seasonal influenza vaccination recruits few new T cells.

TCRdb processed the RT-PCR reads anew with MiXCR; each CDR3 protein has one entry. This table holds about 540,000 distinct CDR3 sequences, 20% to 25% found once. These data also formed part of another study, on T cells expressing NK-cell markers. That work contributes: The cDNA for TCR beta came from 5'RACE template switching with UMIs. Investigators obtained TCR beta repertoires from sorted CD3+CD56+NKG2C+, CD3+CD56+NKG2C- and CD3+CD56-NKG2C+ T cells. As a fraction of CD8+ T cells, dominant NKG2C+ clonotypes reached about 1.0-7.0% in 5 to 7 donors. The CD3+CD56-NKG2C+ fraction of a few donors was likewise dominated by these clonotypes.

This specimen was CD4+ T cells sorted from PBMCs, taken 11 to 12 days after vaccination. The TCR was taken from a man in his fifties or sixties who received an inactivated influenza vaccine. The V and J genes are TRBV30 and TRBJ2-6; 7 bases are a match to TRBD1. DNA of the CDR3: TGTGCCTGGAGTGGACAGGGCTCTGGGGCCAACGTCCTGACTTTC. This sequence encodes CAWSGQGSGANVLTF.